This TCR beta chain was found in a study of cytomegalovirus exposure and HLA in healthy donors. Findings and limits, study-wide: The authors later linked a missense DCLRE1C variant to TCR beta V- and J-gene trimming.

A multiplex PCR was run with 60 Vbeta primers and 13 Jbeta primers. Assay used: immunoSEQ multiplex PCR; TCRdb lists only in-frame clones, some missing. The repertoire has 130,000 or so clones, approximately 78% of them found once; the top ten carry 6.3%. A note on this clone: Its antigen is undetermined.

The CDR3 contains 16 residues. Trimming at V came to 4 bases and at J to 6 bases, leaving 11 bases not matched to a gene. From germline, CDR1 is MNHNS and CDR2 SASEGT. The chain employs TRBV6-1 and TRBJ2-7, with 11 nucleotides matching TRBD2. Sequencing was performed on PBMCs. The receptor was derived from a woman between 40 and 50 years old in good health and CMV-seronegative. This chain's CDR3 is CASSVSPTSGRAEQYF. DNA of the CDR3: TGTGCCAGCAGTGTCTCCCCCACTAGCGGGAGAGCCGAGCAGTACTTC.